A selection of T cell receptor beta chains follows, all from one sample in a study of OX40 agonist ivuxolimab in advanced cancers. Sequenced by immunoSEQ multiplex PCR; TCRdb stores in-frame clones only, minus some. The data hold about 53,000 clones, with approximately 86% observed a single time. The sequencing here drew on CD4+ or CD8+ T cells sorted from blood, taken in a trial of the OX40 agonist ivuxolimab. These receptors originate from an adult with an advanced solid tumor such as melanoma, head and neck, liver or kidney cancer. Each CDR3 is given with its conserved first and last residue. A D gene is named only where the DNA matches it firmly. The size of a clone is reported for some rows only, either as once, few or many, or as a class for expanded clones.

CDR3nt	CDR3aa	abundance	d_gene	v_gene	j_gene
TGCGCCAGCAGCTTTACGGGCGGGCGCACAGATACGCAGTATTTT	CASSFTGGRTDTQYF	-	-	TRBV5-1	TRBJ2-3
TGCAGCGTTGACAGAAACACTGAAGCTTTCTTT	CSVDRNTEAFF	-	-	TRBV29-1	TRBJ1-1
TGTGCCAGCAGCTTAGCGGGGACAGGTAACAATGAGCAGTTCTTC	CASSLAGTGNNEQFF	-	TRBD1	TRBV7-8	TRBJ2-1
TGTGCCAGCAGTGAACAGTATAGCAATCAGCCCCAGCATTTT	CASSEQYSNQPQHF	-	-	TRBV2	TRBJ1-5
TGCGCCAGCAGCTTGGCACTTCGACTAGACACAGATACGCAGTATTTT	CASSLALRLDTDTQYF	-	-	TRBV5-1	TRBJ2-3
TGTGCCAGTAGTATAGGAGGGTACACTGAAGCTTTCTTT	CASSIGGYTEAFF	-	-	TRBV19	TRBJ1-1
TGTGCCAGTAGTATACGAATGAACACTGAAGCTTTCTTT	CASSIRMNTEAFF	-	-	TRBV19	TRBJ1-1
TGCGCCAGCAGTGAGCCGATCCGGACAGGGACAAGAGATACGCAGTATTTT	CASSEPIRTGTRDTQYF	-	TRBD1	TRBV10-1	TRBJ2-3
TGCGCCAGCAGCCAACTCCAGGGTACGGCAGATACGCAGTATTTT	CASSQLQGTADTQYF	-	-	TRBV23-1	TRBJ2-3
TGCGCCAGCAGCTCCGCGCCGGGACAGGGTCCATACGAGCAGTACTTC	CASSSAPGQGPYEQYF	-	TRBD1	TRBV5-1	TRBJ2-7
TGCAGCGTTGAACCAGGGGCCTATGGCTACACCTTC	CSVEPGAYGYTF	-	-	TRBV29-1	TRBJ1-2
TGTGCCAGCAGTCGAGCGGGAGAGGATACGCAGTATTTT	CASSRAGEDTQYF	-	TRBD2	TRBV6-5	TRBJ2-3
TGTGCCAGCGTATCTGGGGCCAACGTCCTGACTTTC	CASVSGANVLTF	-	-	TRBV19	TRBJ2-6
TGTGCCAGCAGTTTCCAGGGCGGTTCACCCCTCCACTTT	CASSFQGGSPLHF	few	-	TRBV27	TRBJ1-6
TGTGCCAGCAGCCTCATAACCGGGGAGCTGTTTTTT	CASSLITGELFF	many	-	TRBV7-3	TRBJ2-2
TGCGCCAGCAGCTTACCGGGGACAGGCCAAGAGACCCAGTACTTC	CASSLPGTGQETQYF	-	TRBD1	TRBV5-1	TRBJ2-5
TGTGCCAGCAGTTCGCGGGACCACTACGAGCAGTACTTC	CASSSRDHYEQYF	-	-	TRBV6-1	TRBJ2-7
TGTGCCAGCAGTTACTCGGGGTACACTGAAGCTTTCTTT	CASSYSGYTEAFF	-	-	TRBV6-5	TRBJ1-1
TGTGCCAGCAGCCCGCGGGGAAATTCACCCCTCCACTTT	CASSPRGNSPLHF	-	-	TRBV28	TRBJ1-6
TGTGCCATAGGACAGGGGGCTTATTCACCCCTCCACTTT	CAIGQGAYSPLHF	few	TRBD1	TRBV2	TRBJ1-6
TGTGCCAGCAGGTCTGGGATCACAGATACGCAGTATTTT	CASRSGITDTQYF	-	-	TRBV6-5	TRBJ2-3
TGTGCCAGCAGTTCGACAGGGGCCCTGACTGAAGCTTTCTTT	CASSSTGALTEAFF	few	TRBD1	TRBV28	TRBJ1-1
TGTGCCAGCAGCCCGGGGGGTTACACCTACGAGCAGTACTTC	CASSPGGYTYEQYF	-	TRBD2	TRBV7-9	TRBJ2-7
TGTGCCAGCAGGGGACTTTTGGACATTAGCAATCAGCCCCAGCATTTT	CASRGLLDISNQPQHF	-	-	TRBV2	TRBJ1-5
TGTGCCAGCAGCGTAGAAGGGATTCCGAATCAGCCCCAGCATTTT	CASSVEGIPNQPQHF	-	-	TRBV9	TRBJ1-5
TGTGCCAGCAGTCCACAGGTTAAGGCAGGGTCCGAGCAGTACTTC	CASSPQVKAGSEQYF	-	-	TRBV6-5	TRBJ2-7
TGTGCCAGCAGTATTACAGGGCCCTACGAGCAGTACTTC	CASSITGPYEQYF	-	-	TRBV27	TRBJ2-7
TGTGCCAGCAGCACCAGGACAGTCAATAAAATCAATCAGCCCCAGCATTTT	CASSTRTVNKINQPQHF	-	-	TRBV21-1	TRBJ1-5
TGTGCCAGCAGTTTATATGATCTAGCGGGGGAACAAGAGACCCAGTACTTC	CASSLYDLAGEQETQYF	-	TRBD2	TRBV28	TRBJ2-5
TGTGCCAGCAGCCAGACCTACAATGAGCAGTTCTTC	CASSQTYNEQFF	once	-	TRBV7-9	TRBJ2-1
TGTGCCAGCAGCGCCGACAGACTGAACACTGAAGCTTTCTTT	CASSADRLNTEAFF	-	-	TRBV7-6	TRBJ1-1
TGTGCCAGTAGTTCCCGGGACAGGGGACCCGGCTACACCTTC	CASSSRDRGPGYTF	-	TRBD1	TRBV19	TRBJ1-2
TGTGCCAGCAGTTGGAGCACCGGGGAGCTGTTTTTT	CASSWSTGELFF	-	-	TRBV27	TRBJ2-2